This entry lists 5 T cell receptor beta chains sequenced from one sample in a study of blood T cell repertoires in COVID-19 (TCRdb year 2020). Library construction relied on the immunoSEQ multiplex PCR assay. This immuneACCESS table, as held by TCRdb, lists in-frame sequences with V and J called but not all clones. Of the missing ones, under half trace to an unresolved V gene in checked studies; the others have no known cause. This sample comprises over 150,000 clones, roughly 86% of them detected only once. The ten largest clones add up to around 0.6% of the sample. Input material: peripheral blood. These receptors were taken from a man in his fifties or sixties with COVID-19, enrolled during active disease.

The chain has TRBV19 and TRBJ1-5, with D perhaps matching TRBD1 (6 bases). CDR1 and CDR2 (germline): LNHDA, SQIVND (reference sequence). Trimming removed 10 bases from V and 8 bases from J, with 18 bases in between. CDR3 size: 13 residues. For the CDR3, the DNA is TGTGCCACTGTCAGGGGCCCCGGTGAGCCCCAGCATTTT. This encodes CATVRGPGEPQHF.

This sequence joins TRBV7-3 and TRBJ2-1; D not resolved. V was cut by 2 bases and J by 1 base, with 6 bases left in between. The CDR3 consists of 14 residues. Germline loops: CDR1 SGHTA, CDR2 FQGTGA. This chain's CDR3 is CASSLAASYNEQFF. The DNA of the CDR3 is TGTGCCAGCAGCTTAGCGGCGTCCTACAATGAGCAGTTCTTC.

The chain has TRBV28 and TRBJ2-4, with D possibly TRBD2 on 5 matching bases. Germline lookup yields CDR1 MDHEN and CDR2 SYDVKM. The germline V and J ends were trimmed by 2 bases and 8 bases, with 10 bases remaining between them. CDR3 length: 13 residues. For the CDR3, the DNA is TGTGCCAGCAGTTTACGGGGTGCTTACATTCAGTACTTC. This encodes CASSLRGAYIQYF.

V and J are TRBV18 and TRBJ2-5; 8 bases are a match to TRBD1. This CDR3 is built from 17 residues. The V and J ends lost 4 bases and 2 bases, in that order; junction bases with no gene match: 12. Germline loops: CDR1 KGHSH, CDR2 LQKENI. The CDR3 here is CASSQIGQGVLQETQYF. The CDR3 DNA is TGTGCCAGCTCACAGATCGGACAGGGTGTATTACAAGAGACCCAGTACTTC.

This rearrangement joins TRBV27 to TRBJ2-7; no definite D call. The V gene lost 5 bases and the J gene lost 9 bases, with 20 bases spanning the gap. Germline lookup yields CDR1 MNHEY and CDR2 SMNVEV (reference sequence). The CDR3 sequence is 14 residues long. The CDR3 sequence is CASSKAGSGSAQYF. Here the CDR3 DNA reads TGTGCCAGCAGTAAGGCAGGTTCTGGGTCAGCGCAGTACTTC.